This is a list of T cell receptor beta chains from one sample in a study of T-cell reconstitution after alpha-beta-depleted transplantation in children. A single record per CDR3 protein comes from TCRdb applying MiXCR to the PCR reads. Of a few hundred thousand distinct CDR3 sequences listed, roughly 9.5% are singletons. The sequencing here drew on PBMCs from the stem cell graft donor, taken from the stem cell graft. Source of these receptors: a human donor who donated a stem cell graft to a child with SCID. The CDR3 runs from the conserved cysteine through the conserved F or W. The D gene is left open where the match is weak. Not all rows give a size; the values are once, few, many and, for expanded clones, a class.

>TRBV24-1|TRBJ2-3|-|TRBD2
TGTGCCACCAGTGATCGGACTAGCGGGGGCTCTTCCACAGATACGCAGTATTTT
CATSDRTSGGSSTDTQYF
>TRBV6-5|TRBJ1-1|-|-
TGTGCCAGCAACTCCGGGACCAACACTGAAGCTTTCTTT
CASNSGTNTEAFF
>TRBV4-2|TRBJ2-7|few|-
TGTGCCAGCAGCCAAGCAGGGTCCCCTCGCGAGCAGTACTTC
CASSQAGSPREQYF
>TRBV5-6|TRBJ1-4|many|TRBD1
TGTGCCAGCAGCTCGGACAGGGGGAAACTGTTTTTT
CASSSDRGKLFF
>TRBV11-1|TRBJ2-2|many|-
TGTGCCAGCAGCTTAATGGAATACACCGGGGAGCTGTTTTTT
CASSLMEYTGELFF
>TRBV5-1|TRBJ2-1|many|-
TGCGCCAGCAGCTTGGAGTCGGGGATCGGAAATGAGCAGTTCTTC
CASSLESGIGNEQFF
>TRBV10-3|TRBJ1-1|-|-
TGTGCCATCAGTATGGTGCTAAACACTGAAGCTTTCTTT
CAISMVLNTEAFF
>TRBV27|TRBJ1-1|many|-
TGTGCCAGCAGCATCAGGGATCGTCGGGAAGCTTTCTTT
CASSIRDRREAFF
>TRBV12-3/TRBV12-4|TRBJ1-5|-|-
TGTGCCAGCGTTGCCGGGGGCCGCAATCAGCCCCAGCATTTT
CASVAGGRNQPQHF
>TRBV3-1|TRBJ2-2|few|TRBD2
TGTGCCAGCAGCCCTGGGGAGCGGGGGATAACCGGGGAGCTGTTTTTT
CASSPGERGITGELFF
>TRBV27|TRBJ2-3|-|-
TGTGCCACCGCCGCCGGGGCCTATAGCACAGATACGCAGTATTTT
CATAAGAYSTDTQYF
>TRBV5-4|TRBJ1-2|few|TRBD1
TGTGCCAGCAGCGGCGGACAGGCGGATGGCTACACCTTC
CASSGGQADGYTF
>TRBV9|TRBJ2-7|few|TRBD1
TGTGCCAGCAGCTCCCAGACAGGGGGTGGTTACGAGCAGTACTTC
CASSSQTGGGYEQYF
>TRBV5-4|TRBJ1-2|-|-
TGTGCCAGCAGCAGAGAGACGGGGCGTGATGGCTACACCTTC
CASSRETGRDGYTF
>TRBV12-3/TRBV12-4|TRBJ2-2|many|-
TGTGCCAGCTATTTGGGTTTTTCCGGGGAGCTGTTTTTT
CASYLGFSGELFF
>TRBV12-3/TRBV12-4|TRBJ2-5|many|TRBD1
TGTGCCAGCAGGACAGGGGGCGCGGTAGAGACCCAGTACTTC
CASRTGGAVETQYF
>TRBV20-1|TRBJ1-1|many|-
TGCAGTGTCGGGGGGATAGGGAACACTGAAGCTTTCTTT
CSVGGIGNTEAFF
>TRBV7-8|TRBJ2-3|many|TRBD2
TGTGCCAGCAGTTGGACTAGCGGGGGGTCAGATACGCAGTATTTT
CASSWTSGGSDTQYF
>TRBV27|TRBJ1-2|many|-
TGTGCCAGCAGTTCCGGCGATAGCTATGGCTACACCTTC
CASSSGDSYGYTF
>TRBV5-1|TRBJ2-7|many|-
TGCGCCAGCAGCTACCAAGGCACTTCAACCTACGAGCAGTACTTC
CASSYQGTSTYEQYF
>TRBV6-5|TRBJ2-5|few|TRBD1
TGTGCCAGCAGTTACGGGACAGCTCAAGAGACCCAGTACTTC
CASSYGTAQETQYF
>TRBV4-2|TRBJ1-2|few|-
TGTGCCAGCAGCCAAGTGATCGGAGATTATGGCTACACCTTC
CASSQVIGDYGYTF